The 2 T cell receptor beta chains below come from one sample, sequenced in a study of T cells of healthy individuals. MiXCR, applied by TCRdb to the 5' RACE reads, yields one record per CDR3 protein. The profile shows about 53,000 distinct CDR3 sequences, roughly 14% of them singletons. The receptor source for this set is a human donor in good health.

This clonotype was observed a few times. The chain recombines TRBV28 with TRBJ2-7, with D tentatively TRBD1 (5 bases). The CDR3 loop spans 14 amino acids. V gave up 2 bases and J gave up 0 bases, with 8 bases separating them. Germline CDR1 reads MDHEN; CDR2 reads SYDVKM. The CDR3 DNA sequence: TGTGCCAGCAGTTTAACGACAGTCTCCTACGAGCAGTACTTC. This sequence encodes CASSLTTVSYEQYF.

A few counts support this clonotype. At one end, the junction sequence differs from germline, possibly due to a read error. The chain employs TRBV3-1 and TRBJ2-2, with D unresolved. Germline V lookup: CDR1 LGHDT, CDR2 YNNKEL (reference sequence). CDR3 length equals 13 residues. CDR3 loop: CASRLKHTGELFF. For the CDR3, the DNA is TGTGCCAGCAGGCTTAAACACACAGGGGAGCTGTTTTTT.